This T cell receptor beta chain was sequenced in a study of T cells expressing NK-cell markers (TCRdb year 2020). About the investigation overall: Three sorted T-cell subsets (CD3+CD56+NKG2C+, CD3+CD56+NKG2C- and CD3+CD56-NKG2C+) from under 10 donors had their TCR beta-chain repertoires profiled. Among the eight sequenced donors, seven were HCMV-seropositive and one was HCMV-seronegative. Sequencing of the libraries produced 2 x 150 bp reads on Illumina HiSeq 2000/2500, MiSeq or NextSeq. The eight sequenced donors were randomly selected healthy volunteers, three men and five women. The paper as a whole reports these results and caveats: In over five donors, the dominant CD3+CD56+NKG2C+ clonotypes were among the top 10 CD8+ clonotypes and accounted for about 1.0-7.5% of CD8+ T cells. It remained unclear whether the expanded NKG2C-expressing T cell clones were specific for HCMV antigens. Those dominant clonotypes were again the most abundant among CD3+CD56-NKG2C+ cells in a few donors, at about 28.3-65%.

Including the terminal cysteine and phenylalanine, the CDR3 comprises 16 residues. The entry carries no DNA sequence. A commercial ELISA kit detecting HCMV-specific IgG in serum was used to determine HCMV serostatus. Ficoll density gradient centrifugation was used to isolate peripheral blood mononuclear cells from blood. Turning to this clonotype: The clone's antigen remains unknown.

The reads were generated on an Illumina HiSeq 2000. The TCR beta cDNA libraries were made using 5'RACE template switching, a step that added both a universal primer site and unique molecular identifiers. Priming for cDNA synthesis came from the TCR beta constant segment, and two successive PCR amplification steps followed. In the original analysis: MIGEC was used to demultiplex reads and group the reads by UMI, and MiTCR was used to assemble and quantify clonotypes. To remove erroneous sequences, TCR cDNA sequences were retained only when supported by two or more reads. The tcR package was used for downstream repertoire analysis, and clonotypes were matched between fractions using CDR3 nucleotide sequence together with V segment. Antigen specificity was annotated against VDJdb with VDJmatch, allowing one amino acid substitution in CDR3. After TCRdb reprocessed the reads, each CDR3 protein sequence was kept as one row, without DNA. Here the V and J calls rest on TCRdb's processing, not on the authors' analysis. The sample table holds about 550,000 distinct CDR3 sequences. The ten largest make up about 3.6% of the sample.

This sequence originates from a man between 18 and 35 years old in good health. Donor details come from another sample of the same person, matched by shared clones. Sequenced: blood T cells: a sorted CD56 or NKG2C T cell subset, CD4+ or CD8+ T cells, or bulk PBMC T cells (not recorded which). In this chain, TRBV12-3 or TRBV12-4 is recombined with TRBJ2-7; without DNA, the TCRdb call of TRBD1 cannot be checked. The CDR3 protein sequence reads: CASSFRGAGTPYEQYF.